This TCR beta chain came from a study of OX40 agonist ivuxolimab in advanced cancers. The overall study: Participants, 82.7% male, averaged approximately 60 years of age, ranging from 23 to 79.

About this clone: Its specificity is not known.

The data were produced by immunoSEQ multiplex PCR, yet TCRdb's version contains in-frame clones alone and is incomplete. The data contain tens of thousands of clones, approximately 87% of them seen just once; the ten biggest clones take up around 0.88%. Study-wide results and caveats: Antigens targeted by the expanded peripheral T cells were not determined. Relative to CD4+ cells, CD8+ T cells on average had more expanded clones. At 0.1 to 3.0 mg/kg and by week 6, CD4+ and CD8+ T cells in the blood had expanded clonally.

In germline, CDR1 is ENHRY, CDR2 SYGVKD. This CDR3 comprises 14 residues. V lost 6 bases, J lost 4 bases, and 9 bases stayed unmatched. The sequence was obtained from an adult with an advanced solid tumor such as melanoma, head and neck, liver or kidney cancer. The J gene is TRBJ2-7, the V gene TRBV10-3, with 7 bases identical to TRBD2. Specimen: CD4+ or CD8+ T cells sorted from blood, collected in a trial of the OX40 agonist ivuxolimab. For the CDR3, the DNA is TGTGCCATCAGGACCCCCGAGCGGGGATACGAGCAGTACTTC. This encodes CAIRTPERGYEQYF.